The sequence of this TCR beta chain was determined in a study of OX40 agonist ivuxolimab in advanced cancers. Study observations and caveats: Among T cells, CD8+ cells averaged more expanded clones than CD4+ cells.

Patients who had autoimmune disease history or got systemic immunosuppression were left out. Comments on this clone: Its antigen remains unidentified.

Here immunoSEQ multiplex PCR was the method, and the copy in TCRdb shows in-frame clones only, minus some. The data contain 75,000 to 95,000 clones, roughly 90% of them singletons. Between the trimmed V and J ends, which lost 10 bases and 8 bases, there was a span of 23 bases. The germline V gene has CDR1 MNHNS and CDR2 SASEGT. The CDR3 length is 15 residues. Sample: CD4+ or CD8+ T cells sorted from blood, taken in a trial of the OX40 agonist ivuxolimab. The V call is TRBV6-1, the J call TRBJ1-4; no clear D. This receptor was taken from an adult with an advanced solid tumor such as melanoma, head and neck, liver or kidney cancer. CDR3 sequence reads: CAILSGVLRGEKLFF. As DNA, the CDR3 is TGTGCCATTCTCTCCGGGGTCCTAAGAGGGGAAAAACTGTTTTTT.